The entry below describes one T cell receptor (beta chain). Profiling relied on immunoSEQ multiplex PCR, and the TCRdb table lists in-frame clones only, not all of them. Of 11,000 to 15,000 clones in the sample, about 98% are singletons; the top ten hold 0.41%. The data belong to a study of monozygotic twins with cystic fibrosis. The germline gives CDR1 SGHTA, CDR2 FQGNSA. The J segment lost 1 base and the V segment lost 2 bases, leaving 3 bases of the junction unmatched. The CDR3 is 15 amino acids. J is TRBJ2-5 and V is TRBV7-2, with 8 positions matching TRBD2. This sequence was found in a girl aged 2-10 years with cystic fibrosis. The sequencing input was blood. This CDR3 reads CASSLLAGIQETQYF. CDR3 coding DNA: TGTGCCAGCAGCTTACTAGCGGGCATCCAAGAGACCCAGTACTTC.